This T cell receptor beta chain originates from a study of blood T cell repertoires in COVID-19. Study information: Acute-phase and convalescent COVID-19 samples originated in the United States, Italy and Spain.

The V and J ends lost 2 bases and 5 bases respectively, with 10 bases between them. Germline assignment: CDR1 SGHVS and CDR2 FQNEAQ. The CDR3 spans 14 residues. Measured with immunoSEQ multiplex PCR; TCRdb has only the in-frame clones, and not every one. The sample includes 45,000 to 55,000 clones, about nine tenths of them seen just once. The sequencing sample was made of peripheral blood. The receptor comes from a woman aged 40-49 years with active COVID-19. The chain recombines TRBV7-8 with TRBJ2-1; perhaps TRBD2 as D (6 bases). CDR3 residues: CASSLLADNNEQFF. CDR3 nucleotides: TGTGCCAGCAGCTTATTAGCGGATAACAATGAGCAGTTCTTC.